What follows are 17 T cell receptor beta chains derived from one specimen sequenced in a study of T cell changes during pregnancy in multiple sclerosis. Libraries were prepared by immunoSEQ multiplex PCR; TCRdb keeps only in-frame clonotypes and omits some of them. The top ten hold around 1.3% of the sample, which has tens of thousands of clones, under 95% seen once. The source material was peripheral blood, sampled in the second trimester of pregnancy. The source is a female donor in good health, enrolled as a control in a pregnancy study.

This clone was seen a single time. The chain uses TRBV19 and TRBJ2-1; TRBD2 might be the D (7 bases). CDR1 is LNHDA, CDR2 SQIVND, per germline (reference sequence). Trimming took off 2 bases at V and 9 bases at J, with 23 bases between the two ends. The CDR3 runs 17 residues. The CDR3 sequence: CASSITPPGAGVSEQFF. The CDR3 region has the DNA TGTGCCAGTAGTATAACGCCTCCAGGGGCGGGAGTCAGTGAGCAGTTCTTC.

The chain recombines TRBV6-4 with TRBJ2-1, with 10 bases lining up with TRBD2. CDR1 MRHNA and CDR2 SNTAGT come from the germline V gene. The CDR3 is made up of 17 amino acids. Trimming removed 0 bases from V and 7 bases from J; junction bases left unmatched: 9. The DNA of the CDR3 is TGTGCCAGCAGTGACTCGGGCGTGGCTAGCGGGGGAAATGAGCAGTTCTTC. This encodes CASSDSGVASGGNEQFF.

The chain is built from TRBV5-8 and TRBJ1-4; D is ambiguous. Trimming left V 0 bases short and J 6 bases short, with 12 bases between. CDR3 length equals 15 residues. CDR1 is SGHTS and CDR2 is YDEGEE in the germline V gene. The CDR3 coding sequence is TGTGCCAGCAGCTTGGTAGGCGCGGCAGATGAAAAACTGTTTTTT. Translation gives CASSLVGAADEKLFF.

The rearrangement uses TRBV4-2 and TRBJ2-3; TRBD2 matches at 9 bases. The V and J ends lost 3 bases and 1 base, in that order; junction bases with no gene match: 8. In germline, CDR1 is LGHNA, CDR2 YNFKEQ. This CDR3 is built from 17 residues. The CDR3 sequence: CASSHSFSGSGTDTQYF. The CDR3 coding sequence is TGTGCCAGCAGCCACAGTTTTAGCGGGAGCGGCACAGATACGCAGTATTTT.

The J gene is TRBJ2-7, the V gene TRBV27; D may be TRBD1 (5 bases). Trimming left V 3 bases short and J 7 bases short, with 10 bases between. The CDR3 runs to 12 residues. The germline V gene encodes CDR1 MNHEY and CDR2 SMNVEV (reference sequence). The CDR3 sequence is CASSLGPQEQYF. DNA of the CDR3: TGTGCCAGCAGTTTGGGGCCCCAGGAGCAGTACTTC.

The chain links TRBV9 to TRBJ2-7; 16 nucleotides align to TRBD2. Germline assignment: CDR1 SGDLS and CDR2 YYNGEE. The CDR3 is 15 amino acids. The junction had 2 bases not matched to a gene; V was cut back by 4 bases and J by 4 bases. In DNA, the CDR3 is TGTGCCAGCAGCCCGGGACTAGCGGGAGGGTACGAGCAGTACTTC. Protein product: CASSPGLAGGYEQYF.

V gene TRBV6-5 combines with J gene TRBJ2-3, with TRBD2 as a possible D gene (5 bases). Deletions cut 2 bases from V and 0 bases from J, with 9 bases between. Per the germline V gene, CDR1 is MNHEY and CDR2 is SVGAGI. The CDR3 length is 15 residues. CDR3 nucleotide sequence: TGTGCCAGCAGTTACGGAGGCACGAGCACAGATACGCAGTATTTT. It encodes CASSYGGTSTDTQYF.

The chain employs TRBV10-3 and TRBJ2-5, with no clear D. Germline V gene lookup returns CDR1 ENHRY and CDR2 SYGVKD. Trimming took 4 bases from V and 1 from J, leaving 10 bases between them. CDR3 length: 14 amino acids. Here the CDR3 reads CAISARQRQETQYF. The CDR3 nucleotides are TGTGCCATCAGTGCGCGGCAGCGCCAAGAGACCCAGTACTTC.

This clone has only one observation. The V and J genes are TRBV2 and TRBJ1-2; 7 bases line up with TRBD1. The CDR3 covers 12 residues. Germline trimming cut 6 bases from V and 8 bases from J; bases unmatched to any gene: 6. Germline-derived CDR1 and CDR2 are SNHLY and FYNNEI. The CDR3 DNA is TGTGCCAGCAGACTTGACAGGGAGGGCTACACCTTC. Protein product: CASRLDREGYTF.

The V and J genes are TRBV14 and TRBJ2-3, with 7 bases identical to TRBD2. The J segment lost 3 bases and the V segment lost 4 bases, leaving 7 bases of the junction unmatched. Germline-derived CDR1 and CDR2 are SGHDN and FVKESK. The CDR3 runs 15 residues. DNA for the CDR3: TGTGCCAGCAGCCCGAGCTGGGGAGGGACAGATACGCAGTATTTT. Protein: CASSPSWGGTDTQYF.

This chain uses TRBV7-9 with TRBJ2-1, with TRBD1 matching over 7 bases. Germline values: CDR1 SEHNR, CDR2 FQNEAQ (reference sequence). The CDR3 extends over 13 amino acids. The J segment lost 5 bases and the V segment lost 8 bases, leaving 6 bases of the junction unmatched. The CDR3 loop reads CASLLQGDNEQFF. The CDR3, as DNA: TGTGCCAGCCTATTGCAGGGGGACAATGAGCAGTTCTTC.

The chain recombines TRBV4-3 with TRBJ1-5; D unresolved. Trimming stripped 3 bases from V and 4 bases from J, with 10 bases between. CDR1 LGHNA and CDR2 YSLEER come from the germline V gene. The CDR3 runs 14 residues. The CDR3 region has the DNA TGCGCCAGCAGCCAGGCGACGGGGAATCAGCCCCAGCATTTT. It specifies CASSQATGNQPQHF.

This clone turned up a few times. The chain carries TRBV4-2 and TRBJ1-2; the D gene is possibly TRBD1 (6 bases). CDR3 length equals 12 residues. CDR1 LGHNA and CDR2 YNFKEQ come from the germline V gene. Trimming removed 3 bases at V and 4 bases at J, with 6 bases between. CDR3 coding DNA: TGTGCCAGCAGCCAGGACAGCTATGGCTACACCTTC. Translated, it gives CASSQDSYGYTF.

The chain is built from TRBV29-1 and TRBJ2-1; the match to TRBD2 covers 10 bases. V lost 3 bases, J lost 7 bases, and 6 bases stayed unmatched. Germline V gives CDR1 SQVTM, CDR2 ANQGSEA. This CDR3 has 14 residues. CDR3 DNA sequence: TGCAGCGTTGATCGCACTAGCGGGGTAAATGAGCAGTTCTTC. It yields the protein CSVDRTSGVNEQFF.

This CDR3 is CASSVSGGDYNEQFF. CDR3 nucleotide sequence: TGTGCCAGCAGCGTTAGCGGGGGGGATTACAATGAGCAGTTCTTC. This chain connects TRBV9 to TRBJ2-1; 11 bases match TRBD2. The CDR3 covers 15 residues. CDR1 and CDR2 from the germline V gene are SGDLS and YYNGEE. V lost 2 bases, J lost 4 bases, and 2 bases stayed unmatched. The variable domain in full, with the rest retrieved from reference TRBV9 and TRBJ2-1, is DSGVTQTPKHLITATGQRVTLRCSPRSGDLSVYWYQQSLDQGLQFLIQYYNGEERAKGNILERFSAQQFPDLHSELNLSSLELGDSALYFCASSVSGGDYNEQFFGPGTRLTVL.

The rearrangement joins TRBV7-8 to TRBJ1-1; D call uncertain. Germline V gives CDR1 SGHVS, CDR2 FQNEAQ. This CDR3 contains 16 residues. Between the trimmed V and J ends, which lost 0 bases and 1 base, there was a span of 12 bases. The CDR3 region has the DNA TGTGCCAGCAGCTTAGCACTACAAGGCCCGAACACTGAAGCTTTCTTT. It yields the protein CASSLALQGPNTEAFF.

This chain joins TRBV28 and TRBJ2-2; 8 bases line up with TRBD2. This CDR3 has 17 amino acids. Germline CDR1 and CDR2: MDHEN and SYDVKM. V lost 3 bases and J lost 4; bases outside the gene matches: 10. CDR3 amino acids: CASSLVGGGLVTGELFF. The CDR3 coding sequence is TGTGCCAGCAGTTTGGTGGGGGGGGGACTAGTCACCGGGGAGCTGTTTTTT.